This T cell receptor (beta chain) derives from a study of early T cells in non-severe SARS-CoV-2 infection. Study-wide findings and caveats: VDJdb matching, biased toward anti-spike CD8 responses, missed private and CD4 specificities.

Individual cDNA molecules carried attached unique molecular identifiers. TCRdb used MiXCR to reprocess the 5' RACE reads, holding one entry per CDR3 protein. Among approximately 76,000 distinct CDR3 sequences listed, around 12% were seen once. This clonotype has ten or more counts. Its antigen remains unidentified. The origin of this receptor is an adult who was a healthcare worker with PCR-confirmed SARS-CoV-2 infection or an uninfected control (not recorded which). Source material: whole blood.

CDR3 DNA sequence: TGTGCCAGCAGCTTGGTGGACAGAGGGACTGAAGCTTTCTTT. Translated: CASSLVDRGTEAFF. J is TRBJ1-1 and V is TRBV5-5; D possibly corresponds to TRBD1 (6 bases). This CDR3 contains 14 residues. V was shortened by 0 bases and J by 5 bases, with 11 bases between the two germline ends. Germline V CDR1 and CDR2: SGHKS, YYEKEE (reference sequence).